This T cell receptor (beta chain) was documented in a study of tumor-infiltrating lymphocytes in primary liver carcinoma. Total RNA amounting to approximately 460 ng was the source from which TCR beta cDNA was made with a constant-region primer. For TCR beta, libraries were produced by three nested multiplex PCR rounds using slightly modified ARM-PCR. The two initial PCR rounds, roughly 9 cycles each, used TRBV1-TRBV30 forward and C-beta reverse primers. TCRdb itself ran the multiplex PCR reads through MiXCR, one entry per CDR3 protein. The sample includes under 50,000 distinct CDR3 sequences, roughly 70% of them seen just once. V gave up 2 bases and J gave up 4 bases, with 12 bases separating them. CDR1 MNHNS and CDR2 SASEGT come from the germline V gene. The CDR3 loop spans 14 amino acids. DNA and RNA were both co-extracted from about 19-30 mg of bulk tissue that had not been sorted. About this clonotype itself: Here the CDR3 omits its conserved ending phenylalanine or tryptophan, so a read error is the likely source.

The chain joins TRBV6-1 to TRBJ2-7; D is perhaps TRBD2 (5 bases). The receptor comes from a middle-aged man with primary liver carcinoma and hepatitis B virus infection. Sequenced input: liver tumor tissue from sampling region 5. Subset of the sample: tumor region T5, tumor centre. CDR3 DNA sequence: TGTGCCAGCAGTGAACGAAATAGCGCTTACGAGCAGTACATC. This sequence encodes CASSERNSAYEQYI.